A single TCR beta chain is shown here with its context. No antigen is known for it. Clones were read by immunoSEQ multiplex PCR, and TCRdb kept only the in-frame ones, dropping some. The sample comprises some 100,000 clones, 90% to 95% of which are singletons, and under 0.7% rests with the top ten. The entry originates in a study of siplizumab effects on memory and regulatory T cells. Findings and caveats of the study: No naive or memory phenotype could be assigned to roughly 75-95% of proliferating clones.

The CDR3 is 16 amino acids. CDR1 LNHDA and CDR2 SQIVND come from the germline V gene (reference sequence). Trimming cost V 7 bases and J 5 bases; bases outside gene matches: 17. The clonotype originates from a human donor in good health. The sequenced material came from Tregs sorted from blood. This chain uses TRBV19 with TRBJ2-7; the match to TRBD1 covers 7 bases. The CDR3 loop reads CASTPWKGASSHEQYF. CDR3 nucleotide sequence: TGTGCCAGTACTCCCTGGAAGGGGGCTTCTTCCCACGAGCAGTACTTC. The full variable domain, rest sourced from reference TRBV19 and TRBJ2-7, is DGGITQSPKYLFRKEGQNVTLSCEQNLNHDAMYWYRQDPGQGLRLIYYSQIVNDFQKGDIAEGYSVSREKKESFPLTVTSAQKNPTAFYLCASTPWKGASSHEQYFGPGTRLTVT.